The clone carrying this TCR beta chain occurred once. Its antigen is unknown. These data come from a study of cytotoxic CD8 clonotypes in ibrutinib-treated CLL. The study, taken as a whole, reports: Clonality (at baseline) was higher than in age-matched healthy donors and tracked circulating CD8+ T-cell counts. Contraction or stability on treatment was seen for public clonotypes, which were uncommon.

PBMCs that had been cryopreserved were the source of 1.5 to 2.5 micrograms of genomic DNA for TCR beta libraries. V was clipped by 4 bases and J by 6 bases; unmatched bases: 10. The CDR3 contains 16 residues. Germline V gene data show CDR1 as SGHNT and CDR2 as YYREEE (reference sequence). Clones were read by immunoSEQ multiplex PCR, and TCRdb kept only the in-frame ones, dropping some. The sample lists some 22,000 clones, 78% occurring once. This chain connects TRBV5-4 to TRBJ2-1, with 10 nucleotides matching TRBD1. This clonotype was obtained from a human donor with chronic lymphocytic leukemia. The sequencing used PBMCs, collected before ibrutinib treatment. CDR3 in amino acids: CASSRQGQGRANEQFF. CDR3 DNA sequence: TGTGCCAGCAGCCGCCAGGGACAGGGGAGGGCCAATGAGCAGTTCTTC.